Listed below are T cell receptor beta chains from one sample, sequenced in a study of cytomegalovirus exposure and HLA in healthy donors. Libraries were prepared by immunoSEQ multiplex PCR; TCRdb keeps only in-frame clonotypes and omits some of them. Found here are under 150,000 clones, 70% to 85% of them singletons; the top ten hold 8.8%. Input material: PBMCs. These receptor sequences come from a woman aged 45-59 years in good health and CMV-seropositive. The CDR3 runs from the conserved cysteine through the conserved F or W. The order of the fields is V gene, J gene, CDR3 protein.

>TRBV18|TRBJ2-3
CASSPPSEDTQYF
>TRBV7-6|TRBJ2-2
CASSSVSGGPVTGELFF
>TRBV5-4|TRBJ2-4
CASSLGRGGDIQYF
>TRBV4-3|TRBJ2-7
CASSQEVQAGYEQYF
>TRBV7-2|TRBJ1-5
CASSLGTVINQPQHF
>TRBV28|TRBJ1-1
CASRSTGGNTEAFF
>TRBV5-1|TRBJ2-5
CASSLAGAQETQYF
>TRBV30|TRBJ2-5
CAWSVGSRGKTQYF
>TRBV19|TRBJ1-3
CASSTAGNTIYF
>TRBV21-1|TRBJ1-4
CASSTQGSRSNEKLFF
>TRBV2|TRBJ1-5
CASRDSPNQPQHF
>TRBV6-5|TRBJ2-7
CASSRTGKEQYF
>TRBV5-6|TRBJ1-4
CASSLTPGPEKLFF
>TRBV7-8|TRBJ1-2
CASSPMVLNYGYTF
>TRBV4-2|TRBJ2-2
CASSHLLAGEDTGELFF
>TRBV28|TRBJ2-7
CASTTQGYEQYF
>TRBV7-8|TRBJ1-4
CASSSRQGVGEKLFF
>TRBV6-5|TRBJ1-1
CASSTQGDKDTEAFF
>TRBV5-1|TRBJ2-1
CASSLEGQGEYNEQFF
>TRBV4-3|TRBJ1-6
CASSQAQGYDNSPLHF
>TRBV4-3|TRBJ2-1
CASSQEQTSTGQLGTNEQFF
>TRBV7-2|TRBJ1-4
CASSFDRGGEKLFF
>TRBV9|TRBJ1-2
CASSGLTGNYGYTF
>TRBV7-2|TRBJ2-3
CASSLAPGTSTDTQYF
>TRBV6-6|TRBJ2-3
CASVGTGAPDTQYF
>TRBV7-8|TRBJ1-1
CASSRPRGQGYTLNTEAFF
>TRBV4-1|TRBJ2-5
CASSQERVQFGQYF
>TRBV19|TRBJ1-4
CASSIGAATNEKLFF
>TRBV18|TRBJ1-5
CASSPPTGIGNQPQHF
>TRBV18|TRBJ1-4
CASSPRTTGEREKLFF
>TRBV4-3|TRBJ1-3
CASSQGAAGAASGNTIYF
>TRBV2|TRBJ1-5
CASGFERGRGQPQHF
>TRBV4-3|TRBJ1-6
CASSQDASPYNSPLHF
>TRBV5-4|TRBJ1-5
CASSLDGWGVNQPQHF
>TRBV27|TRBJ2-1
CASSFRRGGNEQFF
>TRBV11-2|TRBJ2-7
CASSLGTGVGYEQYF
>TRBV30|TRBJ1-6
CAWSLYRGRNSPLHF